This TCR beta chain is from a study of shared clonotypes between healthy human individuals. Whole-study findings and limits: The authors sampled blood alone, and tissue repertoires likely differ. Read depth was anticipated to influence clonotype sharing among donors.

Trimming cost V 4 bases and J 3 bases; bases outside gene matches: 4. Germline CDR1 SQVTM, CDR2 ANQGSEA. The CDR3 consists of 15 residues. Genomic DNA (from each subset) was split evenly across several immunoSEQ plates. This table comes from immunoSEQ multiplex PCR, and its TCRdb copy is limited to in-frame clones, with some not included. The sample consists of fewer than 600,000 clones, around 81% of them appearing once. This clone was observed once. The antigen remains undetermined. Nashville, Tennessee was home to all donors, each a Caucasian adult. The gene calls are TRBV29-1 and TRBJ2-3; 13 positions match TRBD2. The source material was PBMCs. This TCR derives from a woman aged 40 to 50 in good health. Some clones in this sample may be carry-over from other donors' samples. The CDR3 DNA follows: TGCAGCGTTGGGACTAGCGGGAGTTGGACAGATACGCAGTATTTT. Amino acids: CSVGTSGSWTDTQYF.